This T cell receptor (beta chain) was found in a study of CD8 T cells in ankylosing spondylitis. The study's findings and limits: Researchers report that disease-linked clones proved CD8+ and relatively rare in peripheral blood. Disease-linked clones reportedly concentrated significantly in matched ankylosing spondylitis synovial fluid. Characteristic of ankylosing spondylitis blood, it appeared, was a TCR beta motif comprising several highly homologous variants. Previous work reported some of these motif variants in the synovial fluid and blood of reactive arthritis.

For TCR beta, libraries came from quantitative 5'-RACE with molecular barcodes. TCRdb processed the 5' RACE reads anew with MiXCR; each CDR3 protein has one entry. The data show 700,000 to 1,000,000 distinct CDR3 sequences, about 10% seen once. In its sample, this clonotype was seen a few times. No antigen is known for it. The sequence was collected from a male donor with ankylosing spondylitis. The sequenced material came from blood, either unsorted or a sorted T cell fraction (not recorded which).

The CDR3 sequence is CASSPRAVGPYNEQFF. CDR3 nucleotide sequence: TGTGCCAGCTCACCACGGGCGGTTGGGCCTTACAATGAGCAGTTCTTC. The rearrangement joins TRBV18 to TRBJ2-1; D is uncertain. Trimming took 1 base from V and 4 from J, leaving 14 bases between them. This CDR3 has 16 residues. The germline V gene has CDR1 KGHSH and CDR2 LQKENI.